The clone carrying this TCR beta chain appeared many times. The source of the sample is a study of naive and memory T cell subsets. The V end lost 5 bases, the J end lost 8 bases, and 12 bases lay between the germline ends. The CDR3 loop spans 11 amino acids. Germline CDR1 and CDR2: GTSNPN and SVGIG (reference sequence). TCR cDNA received a 3' ligated oligonucleotide that carried a UMI. The SP2 primer and nested alpha and beta constant region primers amplified ligated cDNA in four rounds. MiXCR, run by TCRdb on the 5' RACE reads, gives a single entry per CDR3 protein. The data hold about 62,000 distinct CDR3 sequences, with under 10% observed a single time.

The chain joins TRBV30 to TRBJ1-2; D unclear. The clonotype comes from a female donor in good health. The CDR3 sequence is CAWFRLGGYTF. The CDR3 DNA reads as TGTGCCTGGTTTCGATTGGGAGGCTACACCTTC.